This TCR beta chain came from a study of CD8+ T cells in alopecia areata. Study-level background: In an open-label trial, patients got 5 to 10 mg tofacitinib twice daily. Study-level findings and limits: In blood and scalp, many expanded lesional clones persisted during tofacitinib.

CDR1 and CDR2 (germline): MNHNY, SVGAGI (reference sequence). V shed 11 bases and J 4 bases; nucleotides not matched to a gene: 10. The CDR3 consists of 13 residues. As to treatment: oral pan-JAK inhibitor, 5-10 mg twice daily. cDNA reverse transcribed from extracted RNA served as the sequencing template. Method: immunoSEQ multiplex PCR; TCRdb's copy keeps in-frame clones and lacks some. This sample yields around 140,000 clones, of which more than 85% are seen a single time; about 13% belongs to the top ten. On this clone itself: Antigen unknown.

V usage is TRBV6-6 and J usage is TRBJ2-5; 7 bases align to TRBD1. Sample: CD8+ T cells sorted from blood, taken at week 4, from a patient treated with tofacitinib. This sequence originates from a human donor with alopecia areata. The CDR3 nucleotides read TGTGCCTCCGACAGGGTATCAGGAGAGACCCAGTACTTC. Translated, it gives CASDRVSGETQYF.